Given below is one T cell receptor (beta chain) in context. Its cognate antigen is unknown. The data belong to a study of CD4 T cells in relation to SARS-CoV-2 and coronaviruses. As for the study in general: After around 10 days of antigen culture, PBMC TCR beta CDR3s were sequenced. The negative reference was HIV-1 Nef peptide pool or peptide-free culture.

TCRdb's table, derived via immunoSEQ multiplex PCR, lists solely in-frame clones and lacks some. The sample records under 25,000 clones, 78% being singletons. Germline CDR1 reads LNHDA; CDR2 reads SQIVND (reference sequence). After removal of 3 bases from V and 2 bases from J, the junction contained 10 bases not matched to a gene. This CDR3 comprises 17 residues. CD4+ T cells from unexposed donors were obtained before the COVID-19 pandemic (2011-2018). The cells were cultured for 10 days before CD4+ T cells were isolated. The source of this sequence is a human donor in good health. Sample: CD4+ T cells from PBMCs, cultured in vitro. This sequence joins TRBV19 and TRBJ1-2; 9 nucleotides line up with TRBD1. Here the CDR3 reads CASSILPGQGLNYGYTF. CDR3 bases: TGTGCCAGTAGTATCCTGCCGGGACAGGGATTAAACTATGGCTACACCTTC.